The 20 T cell receptor beta chains below come from one sample, sequenced in a study of OX40 agonist ivuxolimab in advanced cancers. Repertoires were generated with immunoSEQ multiplex PCR, while TCRdb's copy carries only in-frame clones and drops some. The profile shows thousands of clones, 94% of them singletons. The material was CD4+ or CD8+ T cells sorted from blood, obtained in a trial of the OX40 agonist ivuxolimab. Source of these receptors: an adult with an advanced solid tumor such as melanoma, head and neck, liver or kidney cancer.

The chain uses TRBV2 and TRBJ2-4; D gene uncertain. The CDR3 has 10 amino acids. Trimming removed 6 bases from V and 8 bases from J, with 5 bases in between. Per germline, CDR1 SNHLY and CDR2 FYNNEI. CDR3 sequence: CASRDDIQYF. The CDR3 region has the DNA TGTGCCAGCAGGGATGACATTCAGTACTTC.

The rearrangement joins TRBV28 to TRBJ2-7, with 11 positions matching TRBD2. The J segment lost 6 bases and the V segment lost 8 bases, leaving 6 bases of the junction unmatched. The CDR3 length is 13 residues. CDR1 and CDR2 from the germline V gene are MDHEN and SYDVKM. This chain's CDR3 is CASEVSGRGEQYF. The DNA of the CDR3 is TGTGCCAGCGAGGTTAGCGGGAGGGGCGAGCAGTACTTC.

The CDR3 region is CASSAQNTGELFF. The CDR3 coding sequence is TGCGCCAGCAGCGCACAGAACACCGGGGAGCTGTTTTTT. This rearrangement joins TRBV5-1 to TRBJ2-2; D not certain. V was shortened by 4 bases and J by 1 base, with 5 bases between the two germline ends. CDR3 length: 13 residues. Per germline, CDR1 SGHRS and CDR2 YFSETQ.

V is TRBV6-5 and J is TRBJ2-7; unclear D gene. Germline CDR1 and CDR2: MNHEY and SVGAGI. The CDR3 consists of 12 residues. Deletions cut 2 bases from V and 6 bases from J, with 8 bases between. CDR3 amino acids: CASSYPVGEQYF. DNA for the CDR3: TGTGCCAGCAGTTACCCAGTAGGCGAGCAGTACTTC.

This chain connects TRBV5-1 to TRBJ2-3; TRBD1 matches 9 bases. With V trimmed by 4 bases and J by 3 bases, 3 bases remained unmatched. This CDR3 is 14 amino acids long. Germline V gene data show CDR1 as SGHRS and CDR2 as YFSETQ. The CDR3 nucleotides read TGCGCCAGCAGCACGGACAGGGGAACAGATACGCAGTATTTT. This encodes CASSTDRGTDTQYF. The full variable domain, rest sourced from reference TRBV5-1 and TRBJ2-3, is KAGVTQTPRYLIKTRGQQVTLSCSPISGHRSVSWYQQTPGQGLQFLFEYFSETQRNKGNFPGRFSGRQFSNSRSEMNVSTLELGDSALYLCASSTDRGTDTQYFGPGTRLTVL.

This clone has more than one count but fewer than ten. The chain uses TRBV6-9 and TRBJ2-7; D remains ambiguous. Per germline, CDR1 MNHGY and CDR2 SVAAGI. The V gene lost 5 bases and the J gene lost 0 bases, with 8 bases spanning the gap. The CDR3 runs 13 residues. The CDR3: CASSDALSYEQYF. The CDR3, as DNA: TGTGCCAGCAGTGATGCCCTCTCCTACGAGCAGTACTTC.

This sequence joins TRBV4-1 and TRBJ1-1; D gene uncertain. V was clipped by 0 bases and J by 0 bases, with 11 bases between them. Germline V gene data show CDR1 as MGHRA and CDR2 as YSYEKL. The CDR3 contains 16 residues. DNA of the CDR3: TGCGCCAGCAGCCAAGATGCAGGATTTATGAACACTGAAGCTTTCTTT. Its protein product is CASSQDAGFMNTEAFF.

In DNA form, the CDR3 reads TGCACCAGCAGGAGTCGGGCCAACGTCCTGACTTTC. Amino acids: CTSRSRANVLTF. The chain has TRBV1 and TRBJ2-6; the D segment call TRBD2 is taken from the table without a DNA check. TRBV1 is a known pseudogene. CDR3 size: 12 residues.

The V gene is TRBV30, the J gene TRBJ2-4, with D possibly being TRBD1 or TRBD2 (5 bases each). CDR3 length: 14 residues. Deletions cut 5 bases from V and 4 bases from J, with 15 bases between. Germline CDR1 reads GTSNPN; CDR2 reads SVGIG (reference sequence). The CDR3 DNA follows: TGTGCCTGGGATCCCGGGACGGTGAAAAACATTCAGTACTTC. This sequence encodes CAWDPGTVKNIQYF.

The chain combines TRBV5-1 with TRBJ2-1, with 7 bases lining up with TRBD1. The CDR3 spans 13 residues. V shed 4 bases and J 6 bases; nucleotides not matched to a gene: 4. CDR1 SGHRS and CDR2 YFSETQ come from the germline V gene. CDR3 sequence reads: CASSPGQLNEQFF. The CDR3 coding sequence is TGCGCCAGCAGCCCGGGACAGCTCAATGAGCAGTTCTTC. The full variable domain, with the rest looked up from reference TRBV5-1 and TRBJ2-1, is KAGVTQTPRYLIKTRGQQVTLSCSPISGHRSVSWYQQTPGQGLQFLFEYFSETQRNKGNFPGRFSGRQFSNSRSEMNVSTLELGDSALYLCASSPGQLNEQFFGPGTRLTVL.

CDR3 DNA sequence: TGTGCCAGTAGACAGGGGGGCTTAGCTAACTATGGCTACACCTTC. This translates into CASRQGGLANYGYTF. V is TRBV19 and J is TRBJ1-2; TRBD1 matches 8 bases. This CDR3 has 15 residues. CDR1 is LNHDA and CDR2 is SQIVND in the germline V gene (reference sequence). With V trimmed by 6 bases and J by 0 bases, 6 bases remained unmatched.

This chain connects TRBV7-9 to TRBJ1-2; TRBD1 matches at 8 bases. CDR1 is SEHNR, CDR2 FQNEAQ, per germline (reference sequence). This CDR3 has 14 residues. Germline trimming cut 4 bases from V and 6 bases from J; bases unmatched to any gene: 7. Here the CDR3 DNA reads TGTGCCAGCAGCTCGGACAGGGTGGGAGATGGCTACACCTTC. Translated, it gives CASSSDRVGDGYTF. Variable domain in full (rest from reference TRBV7-9 and TRBJ1-2): DTGVSQNPRHKITKRGQNVTFRCDPISEHNRLYWYRQTLGQGPEFLTYFQNEAQLEKSRLLSDRFSAERPKGSFSTLEIQRTEQGDSAMYLCASSSDRVGDGYTFGSGTRLTVV.

The chain couples TRBV4-1 to TRBJ2-7; D is ambiguous. CDR1 and CDR2 from the germline V gene are MGHRA and YSYEKL. V lost 1 base, J lost 0 bases, and 10 bases lay in between. The CDR3 totals 15 residues. The CDR3 coding sequence is TGCGCCAGCAGCCAAGTTCCACAGAGCTCCTACGAGCAGTACTTC. This encodes CASSQVPQSSYEQYF.

The chain employs TRBV6-6 and TRBJ1-2, with a possible D match to TRBD1 (5 bases). This CDR3 is built from 14 residues. Germline CDR1 is MNHNY and CDR2 is SVGAGI (reference sequence). V was trimmed by 6 bases and J by 4 bases, leaving 15 bases between them. The CDR3 coding sequence is TGTGCCAGCAGCCCCATTGGGGGGATCTATGGCTACACCTTC. Protein sequence: CASSPIGGIYGYTF.

V is TRBV19 and J is TRBJ2-1; D gene uncertain. The CDR3 is 16 amino acids. The germline V and J ends were trimmed by 3 bases and 6 bases, with 18 bases remaining between them. The germline V gene encodes CDR1 LNHDA and CDR2 SQIVND (reference sequence). CDR3 bases: TGTGCCAGTAGTATGATTCGGATCCTGTTCATCAATGAGCAGTTCTTC. It specifies CASSMIRILFINEQFF.

The chain couples TRBV6-5 to TRBJ2-7; 8 nucleotides match TRBD1. Germline CDR1 reads MNHEY; CDR2 reads SVGAGI. The junction had 11 bases not matched to a gene; V was cut back by 6 bases and J by 7 bases. The CDR3 consists of 14 residues. The CDR3 here is CASRDRDGLREQYF. CDR3 nucleotide sequence: TGTGCCAGCAGGGACAGGGATGGACTTCGAGAGCAGTACTTC.

This chain connects TRBV5-6 to TRBJ1-4; a possible D gene is TRBD1 (6 bases). The V end lost 4 bases, the J end lost 8 bases, and 18 bases lay between the germline ends. This CDR3 is 15 amino acids long. In germline, CDR1 is SGHDT, CDR2 YYEEEE. Here the CDR3 DNA reads TGTGCCAGCAGCCTGGTGAACAGGGTAGAGGAAAAACTGTTTTTT. Translating gives CASSLVNRVEEKLFF.

The CDR3 sequence: CASSLISSSYEQYF. The CDR3 nucleotides read TGTGCCAGCAGCCTCATAAGTAGCTCCTACGAGCAGTACTTC. The chain combines TRBV11-2 with TRBJ2-7; no firm D call. The V gene's germline CDR1 is SGHAT and CDR2 FQNNGV. This CDR3 has 14 residues. V shed 5 bases and J shed 0 bases, with 11 bases lying between them.

The CDR3 sequence: CASSIGGAEDEKLFF. DNA of the CDR3: TGTGCCAGTAGTATTGGAGGGGCTGAGGATGAAAAACTGTTTTTT. The gene calls are TRBV19 and TRBJ1-4; a possible D gene is TRBD1 (5 bases). This CDR3 spans 15 amino acids. V lost 3 bases, J lost 6 bases, and 14 bases lay in between. Germline V lookup: CDR1 LNHDA, CDR2 SQIVND (reference sequence). The full variable domain, its missing parts supplied by reference TRBV19 and TRBJ1-4, is DGGITQSPKYLFRKEGQNVTLSCEQNLNHDAMYWYRQDPGQGLRLIYYSQIVNDFQKGDIAEGYSVSREKKESFPLTVTSAQKNPTAFYLCASSIGGAEDEKLFFGSGTQLSVL.

The chain is built from TRBV2 and TRBJ2-5, with D tentatively TRBD2 (5 bases). The end of the DNA aligns better with TRBJ2-7, so the J call may be wrong. CDR3 length: 13 residues. From germline, CDR1 is SNHLY and CDR2 FYNNEI. As DNA, the CDR3 is TGTGCCAGCAGCGAAAGAACTCGGGGCGAGCAGTACTTC. Residues: CASSERTRGEQYF.